The 20 T cell receptor beta chains given below trace back to one sample, sequenced in a study of breast tumors, draining lymph nodes, adjacent tissues. In TCRdb, the multiplex PCR reads were re-called with MiXCR into one record per CDR3 protein. The table records around 21,000 distinct CDR3 sequences, roughly 41% of them present only once. Sequencing was carried out using breast tumor tissue. The receptors originated from a female donor with breast cancer. Some clones in this sample may be carry-over from other donors' samples.

Concerning this clonotype itself: Since a much larger clone is just one base distant, this may be a read error. V is TRBV12-3 or TRBV12-4 and J is TRBJ2-2; D gene ambiguous. The V end was cut by 3 bases, the J end by 7 bases, with 6 bases between. The CDR3 runs to 12 residues. In DNA, the CDR3 is TGTGCCAGCAGTTTCTCGGTCGGGGAGCTGTTTTTT. Translating gives CASSFSVGELFF.

The V and J genes are TRBV18 and TRBJ2-1, with unresolved D. Germline-derived CDR1 and CDR2 are KGHSH and LQKENI. This CDR3 region has 15 residues. Trimming removed 6 bases from V and 8 bases from J, with 20 bases in between. The CDR3 DNA is TGTGCCAGCTCGCCTGACACTACCCCTACGGATGAGCAGTTCTTC. Amino acids: CASSPDTTPTDEQFF.

This clonotype was found many times. In DNA form, the CDR3 reads TGTGCCAGCAGCGTAGGGGGAGTGAACACCGGGGAGCTGTTTTTT. Translated: CASSVGGVNTGELFF. The chain has TRBV9 and TRBJ2-2, with D tentatively TRBD2 (5 bases). The CDR3 contains 15 residues. Trimming cost V 0 bases and J 1 base, with 7 bases left between them. CDR1 is SGDLS, CDR2 YYNGEE, per germline.

This clonotype was seen at least ten times. The chain has TRBV19 and TRBJ2-6; D is tentatively TRBD1 or TRBD2 (6 bases each). The CDR3 consists of 15 residues. Trimming removed 4 bases from V and 1 base from J, with 8 bases in between. Germline-derived CDR1 and CDR2 are LNHDA and SQIVND (reference sequence). CDR3 bases: TGTGCCAGTAGTAGGGGGGCGTCTGGGGCCAACGTCCTGACTTTC. As protein: CASSRGASGANVLTF.

The chain joins TRBV6-1 to TRBJ1-2; TRBD1 is a possible D gene (5 bases). CDR3 length: 11 residues. CDR1 MNHNS and CDR2 SASEGT come from the germline V gene. V shed 9 bases and J shed 1 base, with 6 bases lying between them. The CDR3 here is CASGGNYGYTF. CDR3 nucleotide sequence: TGTGCCAGTGGGGGTAACTATGGCTACACCTTC.

This chain links TRBV27 with TRBJ2-7, with 8 nucleotides matching TRBD1. With V trimmed by 2 bases and J by 3 bases, 0 bases remained unmatched. This CDR3 is built from 13 residues. The germline gives CDR1 MNHEY, CDR2 SMNVEV (reference sequence). DNA for the CDR3: TGTGCCAGCAGTTTAGACAGGGGCTACGAGCAGTACTTC. It codes for CASSLDRGYEQYF.

This clonotype was picked up many times. V and J are TRBV5-8 and TRBJ2-5, with D unresolved. CDR1 and CDR2 from the germline V gene are SGHTS and YDEGEE. The ends were cut back, 4 bases at V and 5 bases at J, with 18 bases in the middle. The CDR3 spans 15 residues. The CDR3: CASSPKRMAGETQYF. CDR3 nucleotide sequence: TGTGCCAGCAGCCCAAAACGGATGGCCGGGGAGACCCAGTACTTC.

This clonotype was observed a handful of times. The junction and the germline gene differ at one end; a read error may be behind it. The V gene is TRBV12-3 or TRBV12-4, the J gene TRBJ1-5, with a weak D call TRBD1 (6 bases). CDR3 size: 15 residues. CDR3 region: CASRLGQYLSQPQHF. CDR3 nucleotides: TGTGCCAGCCGTTTAGGACAGTACCTAAGCCAGCCCCAGCATTTT.

Many counts were recorded for this clonotype. The rearrangement uses TRBV2 and TRBJ2-2, with no clear D. Looked up from germline, CDR1 is SNHLY and CDR2 is FYNNEI. The CDR3 runs to 15 residues. V was shortened by 4 bases and J by 1 base, with 10 bases between the two germline ends. The CDR3 spells CASSGILGNTGELFF. DNA for the CDR3: TGTGCCAGCAGTGGGATACTTGGGAACACCGGGGAGCTGTTTTTT.

This clonotype has just a few counts. This chain joins TRBV9 and TRBJ2-1; no clear D gene. This CDR3 spans 12 amino acids. Trimming took off 3 bases at V and 9 bases at J, with 10 bases between the two ends. Germline CDR1 SGDLS, CDR2 YYNGEE. This CDR3 is CASSDYASEQFF. The CDR3 bases are TGTGCCAGCAGCGATTATGCCAGTGAGCAGTTCTTC. The variable domain in full, completed from reference TRBV9 and TRBJ2-1, reads DSGVTQTPKHLITATGQRVTLRCSPRSGDLSVYWYQQSLDQGLQFLIQYYNGEERAKGNILERFSAQQFPDLHSELNLSSLELGDSALYFCASSDYASEQFFGPGTRLTVL.

This clonotype was observed at least ten times. The junction does not match germline at one end; this may be a read error. This chain uses TRBV20-1 with TRBJ1-2, with TRBD1 as a possible D gene (5 bases). Germline values: CDR1 DFQATT, CDR2 SNEGSKA (reference sequence). CDR3 length equals 12 residues. CDR3 sequence reads: CSAPGLGYGSPF. The CDR3 nucleotides read TGCAGTGCCCCGGGACTTGGCTATGGCTCCCCCTTC.

This clonotype was found many times. This may stem from a read error, because a much larger clone lies one nucleotide away. The chain uses TRBV20-1 and TRBJ2-7, with D possibly matching TRBD2 (5 bases). CDR3 length: 14 amino acids. Germline V lookup: CDR1 DFQATT, CDR2 SNEGSKA (reference sequence). V lost 0 bases to trimming and J lost 6 bases, with 15 bases between them. CDR3 DNA sequence: TGCAGTGCTAGAGACGCTGGGAGTGACTCCGAGCAGTACTTC. Its protein is CSARDAGSDSEQYF.

This clonotype showed up many times. The gene calls are TRBV4-1 and TRBJ2-7; tentative D call: TRBD2 (5 bases). Trimming cost V 4 bases and J 5 bases, with 15 bases left between them. Germline assignment: CDR1 MGHRA and CDR2 YSYEKL. The CDR3 has 14 residues. The CDR3, as DNA: TGCGCCAGCAGCCCCCTGACCGAGGGCAACGAGCAGTACTTC. Protein: CASSPLTEGNEQYF.

As to this clonotype: One junction end does not reproduce the germline sequence, and a read error may be involved. The CDR3 is CAGSFMGLGLGTQYF. The CDR3 DNA sequence: TGTGCCGGCAGTTTTATGGGACTAGGGCTGGGGACCCAGTACTTC. The V and J genes are TRBV12-3 or TRBV12-4 and TRBJ2-5, with TRBD2 matching over 8 bases. The CDR3 extends over 15 amino acids.

The chain joins TRBV19 to TRBJ1-5, with D hard to call. V lost 1 base and J 3 bases, leaving 4 bases between the germline ends. The germline CDR1 and CDR2 sequences are LNHDA and SQIVND (reference sequence). There are 13 residues in the CDR3. The CDR3: CASSIGHNQPQHF. CDR3 coding DNA: TGTGCCAGTAGTATAGGTCACAATCAGCCCCAGCATTTT.

This clonotype is termed large. The chain is built from TRBV12-3 or TRBV12-4 and TRBJ1-6, with 7 bases that match TRBD1. The CDR3 runs to 15 residues. With 3 bases clipped from V and 6 bases from J, the junction kept 5 bases outside the gene matches. CDR3 region: CASSFLQGGNSPLHF. CDR3 sequence (DNA): TGTGCCAGCAGTTTTTTGCAGGGGGGTAATTCACCCCTCCACTTT.

This clonotype was counted ten times or more. The chain recombines TRBV11-2 with TRBJ2-7, with TRBD2 as a possible D gene (6 bases). CDR3 length: 16 residues. Trimming pared 1 base from V and 0 bases from J, leaving 13 bases between. Per the germline V gene, CDR1 is SGHAT and CDR2 is FQNNGV. CDR3 bases: TGTGCCAGCAGCTTAGGCACCCTAGCGAGCTCCTACGAGCAGTACTTC. This encodes CASSLGTLASSYEQYF.

As for this clonotype: Its ends do not fully match the called genes, so a read error is possible. The V and J genes are TRBV20-1 and TRBJ2-1; no reliable D call. Germline CDR1 is DFQATT and CDR2 is SNEGSKA (reference sequence). The CDR3 totals 12 residues. DNA for the CDR3: TGCAGTGCTAGAGATCGGTTAAATGAGCCGTTCTTC. Translating gives CSARDRLNEPFF.

In this sample, this clonotype turned up a few times. The chain combines TRBV20-1 with TRBJ2-3; 9 bases map to TRBD2. Germline lookup yields CDR1 DFQATT and CDR2 SNEGSKA (reference sequence). The CDR3 spans 15 residues. J gave up 2 bases and V 4 bases, and 7 bases lay outside the gene matches. The CDR3 DNA is TGCAGTGCTACCGAACTAGCGGGCCTCACAGATACGCAGTATTTT. Residues: CSATELAGLTDTQYF.

This rearrangement joins TRBV7-9 to TRBJ1-2; D unclear. V lost 6 bases to trimming and J lost 0 bases, with 11 bases between them. From germline, CDR1 is SEHNR and CDR2 FQNEAQ (reference sequence). The CDR3 runs to 14 residues. The CDR3 protein is CASSAPGANYGYTF. The DNA for the CDR3 is TGTGCCAGCAGTGCGCCAGGAGCTAACTATGGCTACACCTTC.